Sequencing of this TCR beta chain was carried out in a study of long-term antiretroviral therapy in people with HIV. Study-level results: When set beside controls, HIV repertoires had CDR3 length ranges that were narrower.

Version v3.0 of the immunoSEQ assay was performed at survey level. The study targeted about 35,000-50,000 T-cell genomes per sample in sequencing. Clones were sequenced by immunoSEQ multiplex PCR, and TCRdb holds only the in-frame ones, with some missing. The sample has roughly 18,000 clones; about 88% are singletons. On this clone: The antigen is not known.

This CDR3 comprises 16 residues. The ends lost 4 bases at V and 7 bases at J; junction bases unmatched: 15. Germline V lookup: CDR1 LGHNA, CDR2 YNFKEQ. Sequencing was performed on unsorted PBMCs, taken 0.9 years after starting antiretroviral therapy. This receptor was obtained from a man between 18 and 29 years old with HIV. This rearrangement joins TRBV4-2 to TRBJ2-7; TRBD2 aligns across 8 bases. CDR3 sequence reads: CASSLSSGTSGREQYF. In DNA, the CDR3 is TGTGCCAGCAGCCTAAGCTCCGGGACTAGTGGTCGAGAGCAGTACTTC.